The 3 T cell receptor beta chains below come from one sample, sequenced in a study of regulatory T cells in long-lasting Graves disease listed by TCRdb under 2021. Receptor amplification or capture employed multiplex PCR. For sequencing, an Illumina HiSeq 4000 was employed. TCR beta libraries were built with iRepertoire HTBI primers and Arm-PCR amplification of CDR3 regions. Through fastp at Q25 and MiXCR, TCRdb rebuilt clones from the public reads, retaining in-frame beta chains. Rows with one shared CDR3 protein collapse into an entry with the most common genes and DNA. Recorded for this sample are about 470,000 distinct CDR3 sequences; 14% to 15% of them occurred a single time. The ten largest clonotypes hold 16% of the sample. Per the publication, the time point label means: newly diagnosed GD, antithyroid drugs for less than 3 months. For both TCR sequencing and RNA sequencing, RNA was extracted from PBMCs using TRIzol.

The same sample was also used in a study of T cells in Graves' hyperthyroidism and ophthalmopathy.

Sequencing used peripheral blood mononuclear cells (PBMCs), obtained at new diagnosis, from a patient treated with antithyroid drugs. These receptors all come from a woman in her twenties or thirties with Graves disease. Donor details come from another sample of the same person, matched by shared clones.

In this sample, this clonotype turned up a few times. J is TRBJ2-2 and V is TRBV19; D may be TRBD1 (6 bases). Trimming left V 5 bases short and J 5 bases short, with 15 bases between. CDR3 length: 15 amino acids. Germline V gives CDR1 LNHDA, CDR2 SQIVND (reference sequence). The CDR3 DNA follows: TGTGCCAGTAGTGCCACAGGGTTTCGGACCGGGGAGCTGTTTTTT. This translates into CASSATGFRTGELFF. Using reference TRBV19 and TRBJ2-2 for the parts outside the CDR3, the full variable domain is DGGITQSPKYLFRKEGQNVTLSCEQNLNHDAMYWYRQDPGQGLRLIYYSQIVNDFQKGDIAEGYSVSREKKESFPLTVTSAQKNPTAFYLCASSATGFRTGELFFGEGSRLTVL.

This clonotype has a count of ten or more. This chain joins TRBV6-2 or TRBV6-3 and TRBJ2-1, with 15 bases aligning to TRBD2. Germline CDR1 MNHEY, CDR2 SVGEGT. The CDR3 has 16 residues. V dropped 2 bases and J dropped 9; count of bases not matched to a gene: 5. This CDR3 is CASSYGGTSGRSEQFF. The DNA of the CDR3 is TGTGCCAGCAGTTACGGCGGGACTAGCGGGAGGAGTGAGCAGTTCTTC.

The chain uses TRBV4-1 and TRBJ2-1; 14 bases are a match to TRBD2. CDR3 size: 17 residues. J lost 8 bases, V lost 4 bases, and 10 bases had no gene match. Germline-derived CDR1 and CDR2 are MGHRA and YSYEKL. The CDR3 is CASSPSGLAGVVDEQFF. CDR3 sequence (DNA): TGCGCCAGCAGCCCATCGGGACTAGCGGGAGTTGTCGATGAGCAGTTCTTC.